These T cell receptor beta chains were read from a single sample in a study of shared clonotypes between healthy human individuals. This table comes from immunoSEQ multiplex PCR, and its TCRdb copy is limited to in-frame clones, with some not included. Among millions of clones, just over 90% were seen once, and the ten largest hold about 0.39%. Sample: naive CD4+ T cells from PBMCs. These receptors all come from a man younger than 30 in good health. Some clones in this sample may be carry-over from other donors' samples. Both conserved end residues are part of each CDR3. D genes are given only for firm matches. A row's size may be missing; if present it is once, few, many or a size class.

clone_size	v_call	d_call	j_call	cdr3_nt	cdr3_aa
-	TRBV5-4	TRBD1	TRBJ2-7	TGTGCCAGCAGCGCCGACGCAGGGGGTAGGTACGAGCAGTACTTC	CASSADAGGRYEQYF
-	TRBV27	TRBD1	TRBJ1-4	TGTGCCAGCAGTCACTCACCTAGGACAGGAGAAAAACTGTTTTTT	CASSHSPRTGEKLFF
few	TRBV6-5	-	TRBJ1-5	TGTGCCAGCAGGCTAAATCCGGATCAGCCCCAGCATTTT	CASRLNPDQPQHF
few	TRBV28	-	TRBJ2-2	TGTGCCAGCAGTTTTCACAACACCGGGGAGCTGTTTTTT	CASSFHNTGELFF
-	TRBV10-3	-	TRBJ2-4	TGTGCCATCAGTGAGGGTGGACTAGCCAAAAACATTCAGTACTTC	CAISEGGLAKNIQYF
-	TRBV30	-	TRBJ1-1	TGTGCCCGGTCCGGGGGAGTAACTGAAGCTTTCTTT	CARSGGVTEAFF
-	TRBV9	-	TRBJ1-2	TGTGCCAGCAGCGTAGGGGTCGGGACCAACTATGGCTACACCTTC	CASSVGVGTNYGYTF
-	TRBV6-6	TRBD2	TRBJ2-7	TGTGCCAGCAGAGAACTAGCGGGTAGTACCTACGAGCAGTACTTC	CASRELAGSTYEQYF
-	TRBV7-9	-	TRBJ2-2	TGTGCCAGCAGCCTGGTCAGGGCGAACACCGGGGAGCTGTTTTTT	CASSLVRANTGELFF
-	TRBV18	TRBD1	TRBJ1-5	TGTGCCAGCGCCGAACAGGGGGATAGCAATCAGCCCCAGCATTTT	CASAEQGDSNQPQHF
-	TRBV6-5	-	TRBJ2-2	TGTGCCAGCGGGAGGCTCGACACCGGGGAGCTGTTTTTT	CASGRLDTGELFF
-	TRBV4-1	-	TRBJ1-4	TGCGCCAGCAGCCAAGACTTAACTCGGCCAGGGTGGTCTAATGAAAAACTGTTTTTT	CASSQDLTRPGWSNEKLFF
-	TRBV6-5	-	TRBJ2-6	TGTGCCGCTCAGTCCTCTGGGGCCAACGTCCTGACTTTC	CAAQSSGANVLTF
-	TRBV19	-	TRBJ1-2	TGTGCCAGTAGTGTCCTCGGGGAAGCTAACTATGGCTACACCTTC	CASSVLGEANYGYTF
once	TRBV6-5	TRBD1	TRBJ1-2	TGTGCCAGCAGTTACCGGACAGGGTGGTGGGGCTACACCTTC	CASSYRTGWWGYTF
-	TRBV27	TRBD1	TRBJ2-1	TGTGCCAGCAGTCCTAGGCGGGACAGGCTATACAATGAGCAGTTCTTC	CASSPRRDRLYNEQFF
-	TRBV10-2	-	TRBJ2-2	TGCGCCAGCAGAGGGCAGCAGAACACCGGGGAGCTGTTTTTT	CASRGQQNTGELFF
-	TRBV28	-	TRBJ1-2	TGTGCCAGCAGTTTTAATGGCTACACCTTC	CASSFNGYTF
once	TRBV19	-	TRBJ2-7	TGTGCCAGTAGTATAGGGCGGATCTACGAGCAGTACTTC	CASSIGRIYEQYF
once	TRBV28	TRBD1	TRBJ2-7	TGTGCCAGCACCTGGACAGGGGAATCCTACGAGCAGTACTTC	CASTWTGESYEQYF
-	TRBV10-2	TRBD2	TRBJ2-7	TGCGCCACCCGCGGACTAGCGCTTCCCTCCTACGAGCAGTACTTC	CATRGLALPSYEQYF
-	TRBV18	TRBD1	TRBJ2-5	TGTGCCAGCTCACCCGGGACAGGGGGACAAGAGACCCAGTACTTC	CASSPGTGGQETQYF
-	TRBV28	-	TRBJ1-3	TGTGCCAGCAGTCAATCCGGGACGTGGAGAAACACCATATATTTT	CASSQSGTWRNTIYF
-	TRBV6-6	-	TRBJ2-2	TGTGCCAGCAGTTCCTTACACGGGGAGCTGTTTTTT	CASSSLHGELFF
-	TRBV4-2	-	TRBJ1-5	TGTGCCAGCAGCCAAGATCCACAGAATCAGCCCCAGCATTTT	CASSQDPQNQPQHF
-	TRBV29-1	-	TRBJ1-1	TGCAGCGTTGAAATAAGGGGGACTGAAGCTTTCTTT	CSVEIRGTEAFF
-	TRBV28	-	TRBJ1-2	TGTGCCAGCAGTTCCTCAAGGGGAGGCTACACCTTC	CASSSSRGGYTF
-	TRBV6-5	-	TRBJ2-3	TGTGCCAGCAGTAACCGTGGTGTACTGTACGGTACGCAGTATTTT	CASSNRGVLYGTQYF
-	TRBV4-3	-	TRBJ1-2	TGCGCCAGCAGCCGCCCGCCGGACGGCTACACCTTC	CASSRPPDGYTF